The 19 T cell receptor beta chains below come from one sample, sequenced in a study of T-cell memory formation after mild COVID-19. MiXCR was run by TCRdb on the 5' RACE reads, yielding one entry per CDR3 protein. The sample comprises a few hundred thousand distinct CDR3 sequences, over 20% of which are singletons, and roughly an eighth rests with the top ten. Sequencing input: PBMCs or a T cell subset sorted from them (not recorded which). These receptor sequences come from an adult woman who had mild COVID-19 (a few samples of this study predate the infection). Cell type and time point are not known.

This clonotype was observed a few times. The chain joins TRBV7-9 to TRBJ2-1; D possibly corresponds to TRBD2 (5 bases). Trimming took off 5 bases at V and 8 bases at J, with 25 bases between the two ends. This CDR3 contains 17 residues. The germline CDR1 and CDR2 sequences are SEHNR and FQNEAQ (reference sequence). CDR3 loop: CASSPERLGLKVDEQFF. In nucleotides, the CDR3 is TGTGCCAGCAGCCCCGAGCGGTTGGGCCTTAAAGTGGATGAGCAGTTCTTC.

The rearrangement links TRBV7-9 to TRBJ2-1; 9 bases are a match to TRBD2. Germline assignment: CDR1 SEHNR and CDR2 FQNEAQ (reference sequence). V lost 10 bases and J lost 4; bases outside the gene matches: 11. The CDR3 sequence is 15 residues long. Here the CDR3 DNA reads TGTGCCACCTCAGGGGCGGGAGGGAGATACAATGAGCAGTTCTTC. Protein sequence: CATSGAGGRYNEQFF.

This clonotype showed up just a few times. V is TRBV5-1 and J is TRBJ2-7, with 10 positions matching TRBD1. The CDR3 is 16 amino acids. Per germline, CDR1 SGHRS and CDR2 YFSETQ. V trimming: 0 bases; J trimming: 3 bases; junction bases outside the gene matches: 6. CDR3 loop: CASSLAVGTGDYEQYF. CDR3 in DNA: TGCGCCAGCAGCTTGGCGGTAGGGACAGGGGACTACGAGCAGTACTTC. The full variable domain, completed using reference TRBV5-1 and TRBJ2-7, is KAGVTQTPRYLIKTRGQQVTLSCSPISGHRSVSWYQQTPGQGLQFLFEYFSETQRNKGNFPGRFSGRQFSNSRSEMNVSTLELGDSALYLCASSLAVGTGDYEQYFGPGTRLTVT.

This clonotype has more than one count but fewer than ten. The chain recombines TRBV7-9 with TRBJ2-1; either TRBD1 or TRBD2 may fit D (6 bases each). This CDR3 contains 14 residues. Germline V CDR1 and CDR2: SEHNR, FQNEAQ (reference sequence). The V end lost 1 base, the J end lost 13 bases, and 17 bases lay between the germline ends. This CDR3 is CASSLDGGGTDQFF. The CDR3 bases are TGTGCCAGCAGCTTAGATGGAGGGGGGACTGATCAGTTCTTC.

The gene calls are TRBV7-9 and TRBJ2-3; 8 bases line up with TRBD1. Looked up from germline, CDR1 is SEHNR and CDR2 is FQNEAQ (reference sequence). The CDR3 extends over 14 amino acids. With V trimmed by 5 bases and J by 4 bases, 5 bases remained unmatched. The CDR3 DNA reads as TGTGCCAGCAGCAAGACAGGGGACGCAGATACGCAGTATTTT. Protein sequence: CASSKTGDADTQYF.

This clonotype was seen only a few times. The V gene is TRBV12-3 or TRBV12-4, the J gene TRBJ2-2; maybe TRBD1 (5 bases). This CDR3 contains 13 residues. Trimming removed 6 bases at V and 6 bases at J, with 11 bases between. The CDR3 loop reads CASRRQPSGELFF. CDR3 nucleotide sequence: TGTGCCAGCAGGAGACAGCCCTCCGGGGAGCTGTTTTTT.

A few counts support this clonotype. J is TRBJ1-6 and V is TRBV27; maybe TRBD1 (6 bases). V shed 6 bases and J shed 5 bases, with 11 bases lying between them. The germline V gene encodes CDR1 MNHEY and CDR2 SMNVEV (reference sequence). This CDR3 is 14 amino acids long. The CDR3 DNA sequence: TGTGCCAGCAGCTCACAGGGTAATAATTCACCCCTCCACTTT. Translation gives CASSSQGNNSPLHF.

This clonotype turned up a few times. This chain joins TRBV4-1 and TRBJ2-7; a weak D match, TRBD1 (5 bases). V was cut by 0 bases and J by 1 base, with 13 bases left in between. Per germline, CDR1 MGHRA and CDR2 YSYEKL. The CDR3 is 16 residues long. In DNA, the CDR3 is TGCGCCAGCAGCCAAGATACGAGACAGCCTTCCTACGAGCAGTACTTC. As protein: CASSQDTRQPSYEQYF.

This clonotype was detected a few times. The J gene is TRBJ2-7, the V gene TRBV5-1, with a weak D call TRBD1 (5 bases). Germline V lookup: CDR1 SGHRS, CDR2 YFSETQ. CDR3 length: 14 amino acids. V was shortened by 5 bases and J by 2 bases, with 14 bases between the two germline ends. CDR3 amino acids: CASRGAQDPYEQYF. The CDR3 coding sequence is TGCGCCAGCAGAGGGGCTCAGGACCCCTACGAGCAGTACTTC.

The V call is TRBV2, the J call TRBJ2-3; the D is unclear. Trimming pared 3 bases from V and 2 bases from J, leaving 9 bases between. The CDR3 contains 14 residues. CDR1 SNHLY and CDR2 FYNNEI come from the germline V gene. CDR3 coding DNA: TGTGCCAGCAGTGATTCATCCTACACAGATACGCAGTATTTT. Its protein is CASSDSSYTDTQYF.

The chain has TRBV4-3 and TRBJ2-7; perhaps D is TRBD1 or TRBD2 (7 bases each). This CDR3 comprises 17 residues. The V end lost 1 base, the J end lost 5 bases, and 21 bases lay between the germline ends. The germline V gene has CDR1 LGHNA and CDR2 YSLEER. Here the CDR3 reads CASSQVPQGGLSDEQYF. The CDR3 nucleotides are TGCGCCAGCAGCCAAGTTCCGCAGGGGGGGTTGTCTGACGAGCAGTACTTC.

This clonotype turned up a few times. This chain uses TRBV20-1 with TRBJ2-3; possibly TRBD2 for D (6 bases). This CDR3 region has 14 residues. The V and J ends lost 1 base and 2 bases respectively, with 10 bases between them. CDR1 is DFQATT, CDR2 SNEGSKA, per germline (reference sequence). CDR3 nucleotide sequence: TGCAGTGCTAGAGGGAGGGAGACCACAGATACGCAGTATTTT. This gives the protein CSARGRETTDTQYF.

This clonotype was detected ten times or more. CDR3: CSARVASGRTDTQYF. DNA for the CDR3: TGCAGTGCTAGAGTGGCTAGCGGGAGAACAGATACGCAGTATTTT. The chain uses TRBV20-1 and TRBJ2-3; 10 nucleotides line up with TRBD2. Germline values: CDR1 DFQATT, CDR2 SNEGSKA (reference sequence). Germline trimming cut 1 base from V and 3 bases from J; bases unmatched to any gene: 4. CDR3 length: 15 amino acids.

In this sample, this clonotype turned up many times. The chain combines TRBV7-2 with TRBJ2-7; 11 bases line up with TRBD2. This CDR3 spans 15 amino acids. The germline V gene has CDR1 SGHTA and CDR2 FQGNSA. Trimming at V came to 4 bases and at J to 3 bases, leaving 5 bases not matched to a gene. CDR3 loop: CASSSRGTSGYEQYF. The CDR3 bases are TGTGCCAGCAGCTCGAGGGGGACTAGCGGCTACGAGCAGTACTTC.

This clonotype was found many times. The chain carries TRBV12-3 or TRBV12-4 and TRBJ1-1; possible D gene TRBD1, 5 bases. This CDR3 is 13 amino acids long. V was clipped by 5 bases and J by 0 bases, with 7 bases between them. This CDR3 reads CASSGTVNTEAFF. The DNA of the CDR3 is TGTGCCAGCAGTGGGACGGTGAACACTGAAGCTTTCTTT.

CDR3: CASSLDSGRKNTEAFF. Here the CDR3 DNA reads TGTGCCAGCAGCCTAGACTCGGGGCGGAAGAACACTGAAGCTTTCTTT. This rearrangement joins TRBV2 to TRBJ1-1; possible D gene TRBD1, 5 bases. The CDR3 sequence is 16 residues long. V was pared by 6 bases and J by 1 base, with 18 bases between. CDR1 and CDR2 from the germline V gene are SNHLY and FYNNEI.

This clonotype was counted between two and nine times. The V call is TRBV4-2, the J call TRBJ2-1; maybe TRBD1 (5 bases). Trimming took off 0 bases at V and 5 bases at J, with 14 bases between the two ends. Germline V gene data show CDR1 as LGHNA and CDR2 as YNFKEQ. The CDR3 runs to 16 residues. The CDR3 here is CASSQDYVLGDNEQFF. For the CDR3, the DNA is TGTGCCAGCAGCCAAGATTACGTTTTAGGGGACAATGAGCAGTTCTTC.

This CDR3 is CANLTADTGELFF. For the CDR3, the DNA is TGTGCCAACCTGACAGCAGACACCGGGGAGCTGTTTTTT. The rearrangement uses TRBV10-3 and TRBJ2-2; D perhaps matches TRBD1 (5 bases). The CDR3 spans 13 residues. Trimming cost V 10 bases and J 3 bases, with 12 bases left between them. The germline V gene has CDR1 ENHRY and CDR2 SYGVKD.

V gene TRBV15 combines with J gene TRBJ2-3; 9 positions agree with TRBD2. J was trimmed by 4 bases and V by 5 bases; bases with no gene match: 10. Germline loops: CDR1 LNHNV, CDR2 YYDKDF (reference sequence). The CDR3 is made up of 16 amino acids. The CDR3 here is CATSEGASGVADTQYF. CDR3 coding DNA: TGTGCCACCAGCGAGGGGGCTAGCGGGGTTGCAGATACGCAGTATTTT.